This T cell receptor (beta chain) was documented in a study of Tregs in tolerant kidney transplant recipients. The CDR3 sequence is 14 residues long. V lost 0 bases and J 2 bases, leaving 7 bases between the germline ends. Germline V gives CDR1 SGDLS, CDR2 YYNGEE. Some clones are missing from TCRdb's copy, which holds only in-frame ones; the method was immunoSEQ multiplex PCR. The table lists tens of thousands of clones, roughly 91% of them singletons. The nonmyeloablative bone marrow transplants came from related graft donors, with transient mixed chimerism. The receptor was derived from a human patient who received a combined kidney and bone marrow transplant. Some T cells may be the graft donor's. The chain combines TRBV9 with TRBJ2-3, with no clear D. The sample consisted of CD4+ T cells from blood (PBMCs), taken 24 months after the transplant. The CDR3 bases are TGTGCCAGCAGCGTAGGGCTGAACACAGATACGCAGTATTTT. As protein: CASSVGLNTDTQYF.